This record concerns one T cell receptor (beta chain) sequence. Its antigen remains unknown. Unrecorded immune exposure was likely among donors, who were nominally healthy when sampled. The CDR3 has 15 amino acids. The germline V gene has CDR1 SGHTA and CDR2 FQGTGA. V lost 2 bases to trimming and J lost 0 bases, with 9 bases between them. The record originates from a study of cytomegalovirus exposure and HLA in healthy donors. PCR was performed using 60 Vbeta and 13 Jbeta primers. As processed by the authors: A follow-up analysis tallied around 80 million unique TCR beta chains, approximately 10 million shared. Sequencing was performed with immunoSEQ multiplex PCR; in TCRdb, only in-frame clones are kept and a portion is missing. That table supplies the V and J calls and clone size; D and trimming were determined from the DNA. Recorded for this sample: approximately 76,000 clones. Whole-study results and caveats: TCR beta sequences reportedly predicted the HLA-A and HLA-B alleles of most subjects accurately. Overall, under 200 TCR beta chains were annotated as cytomegalovirus-associated.

The TCR originated in a man aged 18 to 29 in good health and CMV-seropositive. The material sequenced was PBMCs. The chain uses TRBV7-3 and TRBJ2-3; D might be TRBD1 (5 bases). CDR3 in amino acids: CASSLRDSSTDTQYF. The CDR3 region has the DNA TGTGCCAGCAGCTTACGAGACAGTAGCACAGATACGCAGTATTTT.